The 16 T cell receptor beta chains below come from one sample, sequenced in a study of human T cells and chemical hapten exposure (dated by TCRdb to 2020 to 2023). What the time point label conveys for this sample: patch test 1, 2 weeks after DPC sensitization. This specimen's treatment or condition label, interpreted: therapeutic diphenylcyclopropenone sensitization with weekly scalp DPC. The library was generated by RACE. The sample was run on a NextSeq 500. TCRdb applied fastp at Q25 and MiXCR to the public reads, then kept only in-frame beta chains. Rows matching on CDR3 protein sequence are summarized as one entry with the most common DNA and genes. In all, the sample holds 74,000 or so distinct CDR3 sequences, and over 9.5% of those were seen once. The biggest ten clones account for about 3.5% of the sample. Material: whole blood, obtained in connection with sensitization to the hapten diphenylcyclopropenone (DPC). These receptors were obtained from a woman aged 55-70 years with alopecia areata. Some clones in this sample may be carry-over from other donors' samples.

A few counts support this clonotype. V gene TRBV20-1 combines with J gene TRBJ2-7, with TRBD2 identical over 13 bases. V shed 5 bases and J 2 bases; nucleotides not matched to a gene: 3. CDR1 and CDR2 from the germline V gene are DFQATT and SNEGSKA (reference sequence). The CDR3 is 14 amino acids. This CDR3 reads CSAALAGGTYEQYF. The CDR3 DNA reads as TGCAGTGCTGCACTAGCGGGGGGGACCTACGAGCAGTACTTC.

The chain employs TRBV6-1 and TRBJ2-7, with 10 nucleotides matching TRBD2. The length of the CDR3 is 12 residues. V trimming: 6 bases; J trimming: 6 bases; junction bases outside the gene matches: 2. Germline loops: CDR1 MNHNS, CDR2 SASEGT. The CDR3 bases are TGTGCCAGCAGACTAGCGGGGATCGAGCAGTACTTC. Its translation is CASRLAGIEQYF.

This clonotype was counted a few times. This chain links TRBV12-3 or TRBV12-4 with TRBJ1-1; D gene unclear. CDR3 length: 13 amino acids. V gave up 3 bases and J gave up 4 bases, with 9 bases separating them. The CDR3 loop reads CASSFLGFTEAFF. The CDR3 DNA reads as TGTGCCAGCAGTTTTTTAGGGTTCACTGAAGCTTTCTTT.

This clonotype was observed many times. The chain carries TRBV7-8 and TRBJ1-1; 10 bases are shared with TRBD1. The CDR3 extends over 14 amino acids. Per germline, CDR1 SGHVS and CDR2 FQNEAQ. The J segment lost 5 bases and the V segment lost 4 bases, leaving 4 bases of the junction unmatched. The CDR3 loop is CASSSGDRGTEAFF. The CDR3 bases are TGTGCCAGCAGCTCCGGGGACAGGGGAACTGAAGCTTTCTTT.

This clonotype was counted many times. This chain uses TRBV7-9 with TRBJ2-2; a weak D match, TRBD2 (5 bases). The germline V and J ends were trimmed by 2 bases and 5 bases, with 18 bases remaining between them. This CDR3 is 17 amino acids long. Germline V gene sequence: CDR1 SEHNR, CDR2 FQNEAQ (reference sequence). The CDR3 protein is CASSLLVGEGGTGELFF. The CDR3 region has the DNA TGTGCCAGCAGCTTACTAGTTGGCGAAGGCGGGACCGGGGAGCTGTTTTTT.

This clonotype came up many times. The CDR3 sequence is CSARGTGPWSSYEQYF. For the CDR3, the DNA is TGCAGTGCTAGAGGAACAGGACCCTGGAGCTCCTACGAGCAGTACTTC. This chain uses TRBV20-1 with TRBJ2-7; D perhaps matches TRBD1 (5 bases). Deletions cut 1 base from V and 0 bases from J, with 16 bases between. Germline CDR1 reads DFQATT; CDR2 reads SNEGSKA (reference sequence). This CDR3 region has 16 residues.

This chain connects TRBV29-1 to TRBJ1-1; no firm D call. Trimming shortened V by 4 bases and J by 4 bases, and 7 bases separated the two germline ends. There are 11 residues in the CDR3. CDR1 and CDR2 from the germline V gene are SQVTM and ANQGSEA. DNA for the CDR3: TGCAGCGTTGCCTCGGTCACTGAAGCTTTCTTT. Translated, it gives CSVASVTEAFF.

The table lists this clonotype with a few counts. This CDR3 is CASSPVNTGELFF. The CDR3 DNA sequence: TGTGCCAGCAGCCCGGTGAACACCGGGGAGCTGTTTTTT. The chain uses TRBV7-6 and TRBJ2-2; unclear D gene. The germline V and J ends were trimmed by 5 bases and 1 base, with 5 bases remaining between them. The germline CDR1 and CDR2 sequences are SGHVS and FNYEAQ. The CDR3 totals 13 residues.

This clonotype was observed a handful of times. The V gene is TRBV11-3, the J gene TRBJ2-5; tentatively, D is TRBD1 or TRBD2 (6 bases each). V was cut by 1 base and J by 2 bases, with 11 bases left in between. The germline gives CDR1 SGHNT, CDR2 YENEEA. The CDR3 is made up of 15 amino acids. CDR3 nucleotides: TGTGCCAGCAGCTTAGGAGGGGGGCTACAAGAGACCCAGTACTTC. It codes for CASSLGGGLQETQYF.

This clonotype was counted only a few times. The chain combines TRBV12-3 or TRBV12-4 with TRBJ1-4; D is unresolved. This CDR3 comprises 15 residues. V gave up 5 bases and J gave up 6 bases, with 16 bases separating them. Here the CDR3 DNA reads TGTGCCAGCAGTACAAGCCGGGGAGGAGATGAAAAACTGTTTTTT. This codes for CASSTSRGGDEKLFF.

The gene calls are TRBV5-1 and TRBJ1-2, with D perhaps TRBD1 (6 bases). The V gene lost 4 bases and the J gene lost 4 bases, with 14 bases spanning the gap. Germline assignment: CDR1 SGHRS and CDR2 YFSETQ. This CDR3 is 14 amino acids long. Written as DNA, the CDR3 is TGCGCCAGCAGCCCAGACAGGCAAGTCTATGGCTACACCTTC. It is translated as CASSPDRQVYGYTF.

The rearrangement joins TRBV11-2 to TRBJ1-1; perhaps TRBD1 as D (5 bases). Germline V gene sequence: CDR1 SGHAT, CDR2 FQNNGV. V was clipped by 4 bases and J by 0 bases, with 18 bases between them. This CDR3 has 17 residues. The CDR3 bases are TGTGCCAGCAGCTGGGGGGGGTCCCGTAACCTGAACACTGAAGCTTTCTTT. Translation: CASSWGGSRNLNTEAFF.

This clonotype was observed a few times. The genes are TRBV29-1 and TRBJ1-2, with D perhaps matching TRBD1 (5 bases). This CDR3 has 12 amino acids. The V end lost 1 base, the J end lost 2 bases, and 5 bases lay between the germline ends. Germline CDR1 is SQVTM and CDR2 is ANQGSEA. This CDR3 reads CSVEGTNYGYTF. In DNA form, the CDR3 reads TGCAGCGTTGAAGGGACAAACTATGGCTACACCTTC.

The rearrangement uses TRBV20-1 and TRBJ2-7; D gene unclear. The CDR3 runs 12 residues. Germline assignment: CDR1 DFQATT and CDR2 SNEGSKA (reference sequence). V shed 7 bases and J shed 0 bases, with 10 bases lying between them. For the CDR3, the DNA is TGCAGTGTTCACAGTAGCTCCTACGAGCAGTACTTC. This codes for CSVHSSSYEQYF.

This clonotype has only a few counts. The chain is built from TRBV11-2 and TRBJ2-7, with 7 bases lining up with TRBD1. J gave up 2 bases and V 6 bases, and 4 bases lay outside the gene matches. The CDR3 length is 13 residues. Germline V gene sequence: CDR1 SGHAT, CDR2 FQNNGV. CDR3 bases: TGTGCCAGCAGGAAAGGACAGGCCTACGAGCAGTACTTC. Its protein product is CASRKGQAYEQYF.

In its sample, this clonotype was seen many times. The V call is TRBV6-6, the J call TRBJ2-1; TRBD2 agrees at 11 bases. Looked up from germline, CDR1 is MNHNY and CDR2 is SVGAGI (reference sequence). J lost 8 bases, V lost 5 bases, and 8 bases had no gene match. The CDR3 runs 15 residues. The CDR3 protein is CASSPSSGGSDEQFF. CDR3 coding DNA: TGTGCCAGCAGTCCGTCTAGCGGGGGGTCCGATGAGCAGTTCTTC.